This TCR beta chain was sequenced during a study of radiotherapy plus CTLA-4 blockade in lung cancer. Germline V lookup: CDR1 MNHEY, CDR2 SVGAGI. This CDR3 spans 12 amino acids. V lost 8 bases and J lost 4, with 9 bases in between. Sequenced by immunoSEQ multiplex PCR; TCRdb stores in-frame clones only, minus some. The sample includes tens of thousands of clones, approximately 86% of them seen just once. Sample: peripheral blood, taken from a patient treated with radiotherapy plus ipilimumab. The rearrangement joins TRBV6-5 to TRBJ1-5; D gene unclear. The clonotype was recovered from a human donor with non-small cell lung cancer who had stable disease on radiotherapy plus ipilimumab. CDR3: CASGPENQPQHF. The CDR3, as DNA: TGTGCCAGCGGTCCGGAGAATCAGCCCCAGCATTTT.